The entry below gives a single T cell receptor beta chain sequence along with its context. This sample is drawn from a study of T cells in Graves' hyperthyroidism and ophthalmopathy. Germline values: CDR1 MNHEY, CDR2 SMNVEV (reference sequence). The V end lost 5 bases, the J end lost 1 base, and 14 bases lay between the germline ends. CDR3 length equals 15 residues. TCR beta CDR3 regions were amplified from RNA transcripts. When the TCR CDR3 underwent first-round RT-PCR, the HTBI primer set was used. TCRdb independently ran MiXCR on the multiplex PCR reads; one entry per CDR3 protein. In the table there are 550,000 to 800,000 distinct CDR3 sequences, around a sixth of which are singletons.

The rearrangement links TRBV27 to TRBJ1-1; D is perhaps TRBD1 (6 bases). Sequencing was performed on blood. The sequence was obtained from a man aged 50 or older with Graves' hyperthyroidism. In DNA, the CDR3 is TGTGCCAGCAGTAACCTAGGGACACAGAACACTGAAGCTTTCTTT. This translates into CASSNLGTQNTEAFF.